Below are 18 T cell receptor beta chains sequenced from a single sample in a study of identical twins (TCRdb year 2016). Library generation was performed with 5' RACE. Sequencing relied on an Illumina HiSeq 2000. TCRdb handled the public reads itself, with Q25 trimming in fastp and clone calling in MiXCR, and kept productive beta chains. Identical CDR3 proteins give one entry, which carries the most common genes and DNA. Here the sample has nearly 900,000 distinct CDR3 sequences; around 12% occur a single time. The ten largest clones represent about 1.5% of the sample. The data were also submitted as part of a second study, on yellow fever vaccine responses in identical twins.

Sequenced: PBMCs. These receptors all stem from a woman aged 18 to 35 in good health.

The chain employs TRBV5-1 and TRBJ2-5; D gene uncertain. The CDR3 runs to 18 residues. CDR1 is SGHRS, CDR2 YFSETQ, per germline. The V gene lost 6 bases and the J gene lost 7 bases, with 31 bases spanning the gap. The CDR3, as DNA: TGCGCCAGCACACCCCTCCCCATCGAGGCACCCTCAGCCGGGACCCAGTACTTC. Its protein product is CASTPLPIEAPSAGTQYF.

This chain connects TRBV20-1 to TRBJ2-5; no clear D. The germline gives CDR1 DFQATT, CDR2 SNEGSKA (reference sequence). Between the trimmed V and J ends, which lost 2 bases and 2 bases, there was a span of 15 bases. The CDR3 sequence is 15 residues long. The CDR3 region has the DNA TGCAGTGCTAGAAAGCTCGCGAGCGCGCAAGAGACCCAGTACTTC. The encoded protein is CSARKLASAQETQYF.

At least ten counts were recorded for this clonotype. The gene calls are TRBV4-2 and TRBJ2-1; D not resolved. This CDR3 spans 13 amino acids. V was cut by 5 bases and J by 3 bases, with 8 bases left in between. Germline CDR1 and CDR2: LGHNA and YNFKEQ. CDR3 nucleotide sequence: TGTGCCAGCAGCAACTTGGGCTACAATGAGCAGTTCTTC. Translation gives CASSNLGYNEQFF.

CDR3 in DNA: TGTGCCAGCAGCTCCAGGGGTCCAACCCTGAACACTGAAGCTTTCTTT. This encodes CASSSRGPTLNTEAFF. The V call is TRBV11-2, the J call TRBJ1-1; D is perhaps TRBD1 (6 bases). V was pared by 4 bases and J by 0 bases, with 15 bases between. Germline V gene data show CDR1 as SGHAT and CDR2 as FQNNGV. This CDR3 has 16 amino acids.

The rearrangement uses TRBV12-3 or TRBV12-4 and TRBJ2-1; perhaps D is TRBD1 or TRBD2 (6 bases each). There are 16 residues in the CDR3. Between the trimmed V and J ends, which lost 5 bases and 5 bases, there was a span of 19 bases. The DNA of the CDR3 is TGTGCCAGCAGTCCCCGTCGGGGGCGGGCCAACAATGAGCAGTTCTTC. It yields the protein CASSPRRGRANNEQFF.

This clonotype was counted at least ten times. The chain combines TRBV12-3 or TRBV12-4 with TRBJ2-3; 7 positions match TRBD2. The CDR3 length is 14 residues. V was pared by 8 bases and J by 5 bases, with 10 bases of the junction left unmatched. Written as DNA, the CDR3 is TGTGCCAGCCGTTACGGGGGGATTCAAGATACGCAGTATTTT. Residues: CASRYGGIQDTQYF.

This clonotype was recorded at least ten times. J is TRBJ1-1 and V is TRBV9; D call uncertain. V gave up 4 bases and J gave up 2 bases, with 12 bases separating them. The CDR3 loop spans 14 amino acids. The germline gives CDR1 SGDLS, CDR2 YYNGEE. CDR3 in amino acids: CASSSKTENTEAFF. The CDR3 DNA follows: TGTGCCAGCAGCTCAAAGACGGAAAACACTGAAGCTTTCTTT.

This sequence joins TRBV10-3 and TRBJ2-7; 11 bases match TRBD2. Trimming removed 3 bases from V and 0 bases from J; junction bases left unmatched: 4. The CDR3 length is 16 residues. CDR1 and CDR2 (germline): ENHRY, SYGVKD. CDR3 sequence (DNA): TGTGCCATCAGTGATGGACTAGCGGGTAACTCCTACGAGCAGTACGTC. Translating gives CAISDGLAGNSYEQYV.

DNA for the CDR3: TGTGCCAGCAGGCTTAGCGGGGGGGCGTCAGATACGCAGTATTTT. The encoded protein is CASRLSGGASDTQYF. The chain joins TRBV12-3 or TRBV12-4 to TRBJ2-3, with 11 bases identical to TRBD2. The length of the CDR3 is 15 residues. V lost 6 bases, J lost 4 bases, and 6 bases stayed unmatched.

In its sample, this clonotype was seen a few times. The chain links TRBV11-2 to TRBJ2-5; 9 bases agree with TRBD2. The CDR3 covers 18 residues. The V gene's germline CDR1 is SGHAT and CDR2 FQNNGV. With V trimmed by 2 bases and J by 1 base, 11 bases remained unmatched. CDR3 nucleotides: TGTGCCAGCAGCTTATGGTGGAGTAGCGGGGGTGGCCAAGAGACCCAGTACTTC. As protein: CASSLWWSSGGGQETQYF.

This clonotype was seen a few times. V gene TRBV28 combines with J gene TRBJ2-7; D is perhaps TRBD2 (6 bases). The germline CDR1 and CDR2 sequences are MDHEN and SYDVKM. Trimming left V 3 bases short and J 0 bases short, with 12 bases between. The CDR3 covers 15 residues. The CDR3 protein is CASSLRRVSSYEQYV. CDR3 nucleotide sequence: TGTGCCAGCAGTTTGCGGAGGGTTAGCTCCTACGAGCAGTACGTC.

There are a few counts of this clonotype. The genes are TRBV12-3 or TRBV12-4 and TRBJ2-1; TRBD2 aligns across 8 bases. Unmatched junction bases numbered 9, after V lost 5 bases and J lost 0 bases. The CDR3 loop spans 17 amino acids. The CDR3 DNA reads as TGTGCCAGCAGTACCCTAGCGGGCTGGAGCTCCTACAATGAGCAGTTCTTC. Residues: CASSTLAGWSSYNEQFF.

V and J are TRBV7-6 and TRBJ2-5, with no clear D. The CDR3 is made up of 14 amino acids. V lost 4 bases to trimming and J lost 4 bases, with 13 bases between them. Germline V gene lookup returns CDR1 SGHVS and CDR2 FNYEAQ. The CDR3 DNA sequence: TGTGCCAGCAGCTCGGCGCCGTATGTAGAGACCCAGTACTTC. Residues: CASSSAPYVETQYF.

This clonotype was observed at least ten times. The gene calls are TRBV7-9 and TRBJ2-1; a weak D match, TRBD1 (6 bases). Germline V gives CDR1 SEHNR, CDR2 FQNEAQ (reference sequence). The germline V and J ends were trimmed by 1 base and 9 bases, with 10 bases remaining between them. This CDR3 is built from 13 residues. The chain's CDR3 is CASSLGGGGEQFF. The DNA for the CDR3 is TGTGCCAGCAGCTTAGGTGGGGGCGGTGAGCAGTTCTTC.

This clonotype was detected only a few times. The chain uses TRBV7-8 and TRBJ1-6; perhaps TRBD1 as D (5 bases). Trimming cost V 4 bases and J 6 bases, with 16 bases left between them. The CDR3 runs 16 residues. Germline values: CDR1 SGHVS, CDR2 FQNEAQ. The CDR3 nucleotides read TGTGCCAGCAGCTCCTCCAGGGCCCTAGTTAATTCACCCCTCCACTTT. As protein: CASSSSRALVNSPLHF.

This chain links TRBV15 with TRBJ1-1, with D unresolved. V lost 5 bases and J lost 0, with 7 bases in between. CDR3 length equals 13 residues. Germline V gene lookup returns CDR1 LNHNV and CDR2 YYDKDF (reference sequence). CDR3 residues: CATSGAMNTEAFF. The CDR3 DNA follows: TGTGCCACCAGCGGCGCGATGAACACTGAAGCTTTCTTT.

This chain's CDR3 is CSARVNPGRTNTEAFF. DNA for the CDR3: TGCAGTGCTAGAGTTAACCCCGGACGTACAAACACTGAAGCTTTCTTT. The chain combines TRBV20-1 with TRBJ1-1; no clear D. V dropped 1 base and J dropped 2 bases, with 17 bases sitting between them. The CDR3 spans 16 residues. Germline CDR1 DFQATT, CDR2 SNEGSKA (reference sequence).

Written as DNA, the CDR3 is TGCGCCAGCAGCTTGGTCGGACTAGCGAAGAACACCGGGGAGCTGTTTTTT. Its translation: CASSLVGLAKNTGELFF. The chain combines TRBV5-1 with TRBJ2-2, with 9 bases that match TRBD2. Germline lookup yields CDR1 SGHRS and CDR2 YFSETQ. The CDR3 has 17 amino acids. After removal of 0 bases from V and 1 base from J, the junction contained 4 bases not matched to a gene.